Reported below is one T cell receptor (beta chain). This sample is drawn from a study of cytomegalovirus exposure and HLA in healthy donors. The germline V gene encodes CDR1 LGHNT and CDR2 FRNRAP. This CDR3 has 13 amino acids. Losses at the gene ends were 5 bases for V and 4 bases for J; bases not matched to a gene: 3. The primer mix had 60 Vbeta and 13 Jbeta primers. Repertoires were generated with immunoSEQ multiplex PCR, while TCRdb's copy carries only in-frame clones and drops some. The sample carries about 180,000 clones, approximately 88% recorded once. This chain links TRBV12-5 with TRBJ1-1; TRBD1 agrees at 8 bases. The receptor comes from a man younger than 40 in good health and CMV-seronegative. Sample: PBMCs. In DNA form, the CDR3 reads TGTGCTAGTGGTGGACAGGGAGGCACTGAAGCTTTCTTT. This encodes CASGGQGGTEAFF. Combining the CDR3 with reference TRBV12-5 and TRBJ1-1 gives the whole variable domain DARVTQTPRHKVTEMGQEVTMRCQPILGHNTVFWYRQTMMQGLELLAYFRNRAPLDDSGMPKDRFSAEMPDATLATLKIQPSEPRDSAVYFCASGGQGGTEAFFGQGTRLTVV.